The clone carrying this T cell receptor (beta chain) was recorded only once. Antigen: not known. V was pared by 0 bases and J by 0 bases, with 8 bases between. In germline, CDR1 is MNHEY, CDR2 SVGAGI. This CDR3 region has 15 residues. This sample is part of a study of T cell responses to AZD1222 COVID-19 vaccine. TCRdb's copy holds only in-frame clones and misses some; the assay was immunoSEQ multiplex PCR. The sample contains under 200,000 clones, about 90% of which appear only once. Study findings and constraints: Baseline testing showed seropositivity in only a handful of AZD1222 recipients. Repertoires were collected only later (after the peak T cell response had occurred).

The rearrangement uses TRBV6-5 and TRBJ1-2; D is possibly TRBD1 (5 bases). Sample: peripheral blood, taken on day 0 of AZD1222 vaccination. The clonotype originates from an adult in good health. This chain's CDR3 is CASSYSQAANYGYTF. CDR3 coding DNA: TGTGCCAGCAGTTACTCACAGGCCGCTAACTATGGCTACACCTTC.